This TCR beta chain appears in the sequencing data of a study of identical twins (dated by TCRdb to 2016 to 2017). Background on the whole study: To test whether fetal clonotypes persist, this study deep-sequenced TCR alpha and beta repertoires from monozygotic twins, from unrelated adults of various ages, and from cord blood. Replicate twin experiments were performed at different times using different library preparation protocols to rule out contamination.

What the study reported, not specific to this receptor: The excess sharing between twins in beta out-of-frame sequences was weaker because fewer shared sequences reduced the signal-to-noise ratio. Zero-insertion analyses could be partly confounded by invariant T cells such as MAIT and iNKT, though diverse VJ usage argued against such confounding for most clonotypes. Compared with coincidental sharing between unrelated individuals, an excess of low generation-probability sequences was observed among out-of-frame TCR alpha sequences shared between twins. In monozygotic twins, recombination models systematically underestimated out-of-frame TCR alpha sharing, but the models matched the sharing seen between unrelated individuals. Because the same donors could not be followed over many years, the conclusions relied on cross-sectional statistical analysis. Abundant cord blood beta clonotypes carried fewer insertions; young adult naive repertoires showed a weaker similar trend, while memory repertoires showed none.

Only healthy Caucasian donors were included. The twin cohort comprised three pairs of female monozygotic twins, all aged roughly 18 to 30 years. Positive isolation kits from Invitrogen were used to isolate CD4+ and CD8+ T cell populations. The library came from 5' RACE. Sequenced using an Illumina HiSeq 2000. Template switching introduced a universal primer binding site; the final cDNA contained a unique molecular identifier, enabling accurate counting of TCR cDNA molecules. Specific primers in the conserved constant-segment region were used to synthesize first-strand cDNA for TCR alpha and beta chains. To control for contamination, every cDNA library carried two barcodes: a SMART-Mk sample barcode plus Illumina barcodes. TruSeq adapter sequences, together with Illumina sample barcodes, were added in two successive PCR steps. Sequencing of the TCR alpha and beta cDNA libraries was done on the Illumina HiSeq platform using custom primers. The paper's data handling went like this. Unique molecular identifiers were extracted from raw reads with MiGEC, and CDR3 positions were determined with MiXCR. Recombination models were inferred per individual with the repgenHMM and IGoR tools using an EM algorithm. Shared clonotypes were analyzed with the tcR package in R, and sharing was normalized by the product of cloneset sizes. Out-of-frame nonproductive sequences were analyzed to study raw recombination free of thymic and clonal selection effects. TCRdb applied fastp at Q25 and MiXCR to the public reads, then kept only in-frame beta chains. All rows with the same CDR3 protein become a single entry with the most common DNA and genes. In this record, the V and J calls reflect TCRdb's handling and not the investigators' own analysis. This sample is represented by some 250,000 distinct CDR3 sequences; approximately 5.9% of them were singletons. The ten largest clonotypes hold 14% to 15% of the sample.

This clonotype was counted a few times. Its antigen is unknown. No base quality information exists; no much larger clone differs at one position. The same specimen was also included in a second study, on T cells expressing NK-cell markers. As the second publication notes: Eight or nine donors provided sorted CD3+CD56+NKG2C+, CD3+CD56+NKG2C- and CD3+CD56-NKG2C+ T-cell subsets, whose TCR beta-chain repertoires were profiled. Of the eight sequenced donors, seven were found to be HCMV-seropositive and one was found to be HCMV-seronegative. In several experiments an anti-gammadeltaTCR antibody was added to restrict sorting to alphabetaTCR-expressing T cells. In a handful of donors, the dominant CD3+CD56+NKG2C+ clonotypes were found to rank among the top 10 CD8+ clonotypes and to make up about 1.0-7.5% of CD8+ T cells. Those dominant clonotypes were again the most abundant among CD3+CD56-NKG2C+ cells in four donors, at about 25-65%. Whether the expanded NKG2C-expressing T cell clones were specific for HCMV antigens remained unclear. All eight donors whose samples were sequenced were randomly selected healthy volunteers, three of them men and five women. HCMV serostatus was determined by detecting HCMV-specific IgG in serum with a commercial ELISA kit. MIGEC handled demultiplexing of the reads and grouping by UMI, while MiTCR was used to assemble and quantify clonotypes. Only TCR cDNA sequences supported by at least two reads were kept to exclude erroneous sequences. The tcR package was used for downstream repertoire analysis, with clonotypes matched between fractions based on CDR3 nucleotide sequence plus V segment. VDJmatch was used to annotate antigen specificity against VDJdb, with one amino acid substitution in CDR3 permitted.

The sequence was obtained from a woman aged 18-29 years in good health. What was sequenced was CD8+ T cells sorted from blood.

The CDR3 is CSARGLAEVYNEQFF. The DNA is as follows: TGCAGTGCTAGAGGACTAGCGGAGGTTTACAATGAGCAGTTCTTC. The chain uses TRBV20-1 and TRBJ2-1; 9 bases in the junction line up with TRBD2. The germline V gene (reference sequence) specifies DFQATT as CDR1 and SNEGSKA as CDR2. V loses 1 base at its end and J loses 4 bases; junction bases beyond the gene matches: 5. The CDR3 covers 15 residues, taking in both the cysteine and the phenylalanine. Just the 45-base CDR3 DNA is kept, in frame starting at base 1.